The 16 T cell receptor beta chains presented below share a single source sample, sequenced in a study of T cell responses to AZD1222 COVID-19 vaccine. Profiling relied on immunoSEQ multiplex PCR, and the TCRdb table lists in-frame clones only, not all of them. The table shows over 50,000 clones, with roughly 84% occurring only once. The sample here was peripheral blood, taken on day 0 of AZD1222 vaccination. The source of these receptors is an adult in good health.

V usage is TRBV27 and J usage is TRBJ1-2; D is unclear. The CDR3 consists of 14 residues. Germline CDR1 MNHEY, CDR2 SMNVEV (reference sequence). Trimming shortened V by 2 bases and J by 3 bases, and 10 bases separated the two germline ends. The CDR3 DNA is TGTGCCAGCAGTTTAAGGGCAACCCACTATGGCTACACCTTC. Amino acids: CASSLRATHYGYTF.

The J gene is TRBJ1-2, the V gene TRBV7-2; 7 positions agree with TRBD1. The CDR3 is made up of 15 amino acids. Germline values: CDR1 SGHTA, CDR2 FQGNSA. The V gene end was trimmed by 4 bases and the J gene end by 4 bases; junction bases not matched to a gene: 9. CDR3 DNA sequence: TGTGCCAGCAGCTCCATGGACAGGCTCGGCTATGGCTACACCTTC. It codes for CASSSMDRLGYGYTF.

This sequence joins TRBV5-5 and TRBJ2-1, with D unclear. Germline V gives CDR1 SGHKS, CDR2 YYEKEE (reference sequence). This CDR3 region has 14 residues. Between the trimmed V and J ends, which lost 4 bases and 1 base, there was a span of 9 bases. CDR3 sequence (DNA): TGTGCCAGCAGCGCAAGTCCTTCCTACAATGAGCAGTTCTTC. It translates to CASSASPSYNEQFF.

The chain carries TRBV27 and TRBJ2-7, with D uncertain. CDR3 length: 12 residues. The V and J ends lost 3 bases and 9 bases respectively, with 12 bases between them. In germline, CDR1 is MNHEY, CDR2 SMNVEV (reference sequence). CDR3 residues: CASSFVNQAQYF. The CDR3 DNA reads as TGTGCCAGCAGTTTCGTAAATCAGGCGCAGTACTTC.

V is TRBV11-2 and J is TRBJ1-4, with no clear D. Germline V gene data show CDR1 as SGHAT and CDR2 as FQNNGV. Trimming pared 6 bases from V and 2 bases from J, leaving 10 bases between. This CDR3 is built from 14 residues. CDR3 sequence (DNA): TGTGCCAGCAGGTTGGGTGGGACTAATGAAAAACTGTTTTTT. Translating gives CASRLGGTNEKLFF.

V is TRBV25-1 and J is TRBJ2-1; possibly TRBD1 for D (6 bases). The CDR3 totals 14 residues. V gave up 5 bases and J gave up 0 bases, with 8 bases separating them. Germline V gene lookup returns CDR1 MGHDK and CDR2 SYGVNS. CDR3 sequence reads: CASSRGGSYNEQFF. The CDR3 DNA sequence: TGTGCCAGCAGTCGAGGGGGCTCCTACAATGAGCAGTTCTTC.

The V and J genes are TRBV19 and TRBJ2-5; 7 positions match TRBD1. This CDR3 contains 15 residues. Per the germline V gene, CDR1 is LNHDA and CDR2 is SQIVND (reference sequence). Germline trimming cut 3 bases from V and 5 bases from J; bases unmatched to any gene: 9. CDR3 nucleotides: TGTGCCAGTAGTATCTGGACAGGAAGTTTTGAGACCCAGTACTTC. It is translated as CASSIWTGSFETQYF. The complete variable domain, with remaining parts taken from reference TRBV19 and TRBJ2-5, reads DGGITQSPKYLFRKEGQNVTLSCEQNLNHDAMYWYRQDPGQGLRLIYYSQIVNDFQKGDIAEGYSVSREKKESFPLTVTSAQKNPTAFYLCASSIWTGSFETQYFGPGTRLLVL.

The chain links TRBV19 to TRBJ1-1; the match to TRBD1 covers 7 bases. This CDR3 is built from 13 residues. Germline CDR1 reads LNHDA; CDR2 reads SQIVND (reference sequence). Trimming cost V 5 bases and J 6 bases; bases outside gene matches: 6. CDR3 sequence: CASSVQGGAEAFF. The CDR3 DNA reads as TGTGCCAGTAGTGTTCAGGGGGGGGCTGAAGCTTTCTTT.

The genes are TRBV21-1 and TRBJ2-7; the D segment call TRBD2 is taken from the table without a DNA check. TRBV21-1 is flagged as a pseudogene. The CDR3 is 18 residues long. The CDR3 protein is CASPHQGPTSGEGYEQYF. DNA of the CDR3: TGTGCCAGCCCTCACCAAGGGCCGACTAGCGGGGAAGGCTACGAGCAGTACTTC.

The V gene is TRBV7-2, the J gene TRBJ1-6; 7 nucleotides align to TRBD1. The CDR3 length is 14 residues. V was clipped by 5 bases and J by 7 bases; unmatched bases: 5. Per germline, CDR1 SGHTA and CDR2 FQGNSA. The CDR3 DNA is TGTGCCAGCAGCATCCAGGGGGGGAATTCACCCCTCCACTTT. Its protein is CASSIQGGNSPLHF.

The chain carries TRBV7-9 and TRBJ2-3; D may be TRBD2 (5 bases). Germline-derived CDR1 and CDR2 are SEHNR and FQNEAQ (reference sequence). V shed 1 base and J shed 3 bases, with 11 bases lying between them. CDR3 length: 15 residues. Written as DNA, the CDR3 is TGTGCCAGCAGCTTAGGAGGGTCCAAGACAGATACGCAGTATTTT. Translation gives CASSLGGSKTDTQYF.

The chain is built from TRBV2 and TRBJ2-7; the D gene could be TRBD1 or TRBD2 (5 bases each). Deletions cut 7 bases from V and 0 bases from J, with 10 bases between. In germline, CDR1 is SNHLY, CDR2 FYNNEI. The length of the CDR3 is 13 residues. CDR3 residues: CASKIGGSYEQYF. In DNA, the CDR3 is TGTGCCAGCAAAATTGGGGGCTCCTACGAGCAGTACTTC.

This chain connects TRBV12-5 to TRBJ1-1; D gene uncertain. The CDR3 consists of 9 residues. The germline gives CDR1 LGHNT, CDR2 FRNRAP. Trimming took 7 bases from V and 9 from J, leaving 6 bases between them. This chain's CDR3 is CASAFKAFF. The CDR3, as DNA: TGTGCTAGTGCCTTTAAAGCTTTCTTT.

The chain employs TRBV2 and TRBJ1-6, with no clear D. The length of the CDR3 is 14 residues. From germline, CDR1 is SNHLY and CDR2 FYNNEI. The germline V and J ends were trimmed by 4 bases and 9 bases, with 13 bases remaining between them. This chain's CDR3 is CASSGPLLGSPLHF. DNA for the CDR3: TGTGCCAGCAGTGGGCCCTTGCTTGGTTCACCCCTCCACTTT. The variable domain in full, completed from reference TRBV2 and TRBJ1-6, reads EPEVTQTPSHQVTQMGQEVILRCVPISNHLYFYWYRQILGQKVEFLVSFYNNEISEKSEIFDDQFSVERPDGSNFTLKIRSTKLEDSAMYFCASSGPLLGSPLHFGNGTRLTVT.

The rearrangement links TRBV29-1 to TRBJ2-7; a possible D gene is TRBD2 (6 bases). CDR1 is SQVTM and CDR2 is ANQGSEA in the germline V gene. Between the trimmed V and J ends, which lost 2 bases and 0 bases, there was a span of 14 bases. The CDR3 length is 15 residues. CDR3 nucleotide sequence: TGCAGCGTTGAATCGGGACTGCCTAACTCCTACGAGCAGTACTTC. Translation: CSVESGLPNSYEQYF.

This clone has only one observation. The genes are TRBV9 and TRBJ2-7; unclear D gene. V lost 0 bases and J 7 bases, leaving 17 bases between the germline ends. The CDR3 covers 15 residues. Germline loops: CDR1 SGDLS, CDR2 YYNGEE. The CDR3 bases are TGTGCCAGCAGCGTAGCGGCAGTCCCCACGGCGGAGCAGTACTTC. Translating gives CASSVAAVPTAEQYF.